This TCR beta chain appears in the sequencing data of a study of control samples from healthy donors and cancer patients (TCRdb year 2020). For this clone: Its specific antigen is unknown. No much larger clonotype is one base removed from it; base qualities were not supplied.

The library was generated by the immunoSEQ multiplex PCR assay. Not all clones reach the TCRdb copy of this immuneACCESS table, which keeps in-frame sequences only. Checked studies attribute under half of the gap to unresolved V genes and leave the rest unexplained. This sample gives under 200,000 clones in total; about 86% of them show up just once. The top ten clones comprise 4% to 6% of the sample. As encoded in the germline V gene, CDR1 is SGHDT while CDR2 is YYEEEE. Compared with germline, V lacks 3 bases and J lacks 6 bases; bases without a gene match: 10. The CDR3 runs 17 residues from the cysteine to the phenylalanine. The entry retains the CDR3 DNA only, 51 bases that are in frame from base 1.

The sequence was obtained from a woman in her thirties in good health. The specimen sequenced was blood. The V and J genes are TRBV5-6 and TRBJ1-4; 11 nucleotides in the junction match TRBD1. The base sequence is TGTGCCAGCAGCTGGGACAGGGGGAGAGCTGGAGATGAAAAACTGTTTTTT. Its protein reads: CASSWDRGRAGDEKLFF. Supplemented by the reference TRBV5-6 and TRBJ1-4 proteins around the CDR3, the complete variable domain is DAGVTQSPTHLIKTRGQQVTLRCSPKSGHDTVSWYQQALGQGPQFIFQYYEEEERQRGNFPDRFSGHQFPNYSSELNVNALLLGDSALYLCASSWDRGRAGDEKLFFGSGTQLSVL.